What follows are 26 T cell receptor beta chains derived from one specimen sequenced in a study of shared clonotypes between healthy human individuals. Produced via immunoSEQ multiplex PCR; TCRdb's table is partial and in-frame only. The data show 470,000 or so clones, with 81% seen just once and over 9.5% held by the top ten. Material: PBMCs. These receptor sequences come from a middle-aged woman in good health. Some clones in this sample may be carry-over from other donors' samples.

In this sample, this clone turned up once. This likely came from a read error, as a far larger clone is one base away. The chain carries TRBV11-2 and TRBJ2-7; TRBD2 agrees at 8 bases. The CDR3 has 15 residues. The germline gives CDR1 SGHAT, CDR2 FQNNGV. V dropped 1 base and J dropped 3; count of bases not matched to a gene: 5. CDR3 loop: CASSLAIAGIYEQYF. CDR3 DNA sequence: TGTGCCAGCAGCTTAGCCATAGCGGGGATCTACGAGCAGTACTTC.

A remark on this clone: With only one base between it and a far larger clone, this is likely a read error. Other DNA sequences in the same sample also yield this CDR3. This chain uses TRBV7-6 with TRBJ2-2, with 10 bases lining up with TRBD1. This CDR3 region has 17 residues. The trim removed 2 bases at V and 5 bases at J, leaving 8 bases unmatched. Germline CDR1 SGHVS, CDR2 FNYEAQ. CDR3 bases: TGTGCCAGCAGCTTACCGGGACAGGGGCCGGGTACCGGGGAGCTGTTTTTT. This sequence encodes CASSLPGQGPGTGELFF.

Points on this clone: This likely traces to a read error, being one base from a far larger clone. This rearrangement joins TRBV28 to TRBJ2-7, with a tentative D call TRBD1 (6 bases). With 10 bases removed from V and 2 bases from J, the gap between germline ends came to 18 bases. Germline lookup yields CDR1 MDHEN and CDR2 SYDVKM. The CDR3 totals 14 residues. The CDR3 spells CATTGLLLTYEQYF. CDR3 DNA sequence: TGTGCCACCACAGGGCTACTTCTTACCTACGAGCAGTACTTC.

The genes are TRBV5-1 and TRBJ2-3; the match to TRBD2 covers 7 bases. Trimming removed 4 bases from V and 0 bases from J; junction bases left unmatched: 8. Germline lookup yields CDR1 SGHRS and CDR2 YFSETQ. The CDR3 spans 16 residues. DNA for the CDR3: TGCGCCAGCAGCCCCCCCCTAGCGGAGAGCACAGATACGCAGTATTTT. Its translation: CASSPPLAESTDTQYF.

This sequence joins TRBV10-3 and TRBJ1-2; D perhaps matches TRBD1 (6 bases). Trimming shortened V by 10 bases and J by 4 bases, and 16 bases separated the two germline ends. Looked up from germline, CDR1 is ENHRY and CDR2 is SYGVKD. The CDR3 loop spans 13 amino acids. For the CDR3, the DNA is TGTGCCACCACTTTAGGGGGGGCCTATGGCTACACCTTC. As protein: CATTLGGAYGYTF.

This chain links TRBV28 with TRBJ2-7; a possible D gene is TRBD2 (6 bases). Germline V lookup: CDR1 MDHEN, CDR2 SYDVKM. Trimming stripped 3 bases from V and 4 bases from J, with 13 bases between. This CDR3 spans 14 amino acids. The CDR3 loop reads CASSFGGWWYEQYF. DNA of the CDR3: TGTGCCAGCAGTTTTGGAGGGTGGTGGTACGAGCAGTACTTC.

This chain connects TRBV29-1 to TRBJ1-5; D is uncertain. Germline lookup yields CDR1 SQVTM and CDR2 ANQGSEA. This CDR3 contains 13 residues. The V and J ends lost 4 bases and 3 bases respectively, with 10 bases between them. The CDR3 sequence is CSVGWGSNQPQHF. In DNA form, the CDR3 reads TGCAGCGTTGGATGGGGATCCAATCAGCCCCAGCATTTT.

This clone was counted at least ten times. Other DNA variants within this sample encode the same CDR3. The rearrangement uses TRBV4-2 and TRBJ2-2; 7 bases match TRBD2. Germline CDR1 and CDR2: LGHNA and YNFKEQ. The CDR3 covers 16 residues. Trimming took 1 base from V and 2 from J; bases not matched to a gene: 4. CDR3 nucleotides: TGTGCCAGCAGCCAAGGGGGGACTATTAACACCGGGGAGCTGTTTTTT. This sequence encodes CASSQGGTINTGELFF.

The genes are TRBV30 and TRBJ2-1; 10 bases line up with TRBD2. The ends lost 4 bases at V and 3 bases at J; junction bases unmatched: 6. The CDR3 contains 15 residues. Germline CDR1 is GTSNPN and CDR2 is SVGIG (reference sequence). The CDR3 DNA follows: TGTGCCTGGAAGCCCGGGACTAGCGTCTACAATGAGCAGTTCTTC. The encoded protein is CAWKPGTSVYNEQFF.

The count of this clone is one. The chain recombines TRBV7-9 with TRBJ2-7; a weak D match, TRBD1 (7 bases). There are 14 residues in the CDR3. Germline CDR1 and CDR2: SEHNR and FQNEAQ (reference sequence). V lost 4 bases, J lost 3 bases, and 13 bases lay in between. CDR3 amino acids: CASSWTGLSYEQYF. CDR3 DNA: TGTGCCAGCAGCTGGACAGGACTAAGCTACGAGCAGTACTTC.

On this clone: This likely came from a read error, as a far larger clone is one base away. The V call is TRBV11-2, the J call TRBJ2-7; no definite D call. Germline V gives CDR1 SGHAT, CDR2 FQNNGV. This CDR3 is built from 16 residues. Here the CDR3 reads CASSLYGRTTSYKQYF. CDR3 sequence (DNA): TGTGCCAGCAGCTTATACGGGCGGACGACCTCCTACAAGCAGTACTTC.

The chain recombines TRBV2 with TRBJ2-5, with D possibly matching TRBD2 (5 bases). The germline V gene has CDR1 SNHLY and CDR2 FYNNEI. The V gene lost 7 bases and the J gene lost 1 base, with 7 bases spanning the gap. The CDR3 consists of 12 residues. For the CDR3, the DNA is TGTGCCAGCAATGAGGGCCAAGAGACCCAGTACTTC. Translating gives CASNEGQETQYF.

This clone came up once. This likely stems from a read error, as it lies one base from a far larger clone. The V gene is TRBV10-3, the J gene TRBJ2-5; D gene ambiguous. TRBJ2-7 matches the DNA end more closely, so the J call is doubtful. The germline V gene encodes CDR1 ENHRY and CDR2 SYGVKD. The CDR3 has 12 amino acids. CDR3 nucleotide sequence: TGTTCCATCAGTGCCGGATCCTACGAGCAGTACTTC. Its protein product is CSISAGSYEQYF.

This chain links TRBV4-1 with TRBJ1-2; D unresolved. This CDR3 comprises 13 residues. V was cut by 4 bases and J by 2 bases, with 8 bases left in between. Germline loops: CDR1 MGHRA, CDR2 YSYEKL. CDR3 region: CASSRARNYGYTF. Written as DNA, the CDR3 is TGCGCCAGCAGCCGTGCCAGAAACTATGGCTACACCTTC.

This chain links TRBV4-1 with TRBJ2-5; 7 bases fit TRBD2. This CDR3 is 16 amino acids long. Germline CDR1 is MGHRA and CDR2 is YSYEKL. Trimming removed 1 base from V and 2 bases from J; junction bases left unmatched: 7. The CDR3: CASSQGVSGRQETQYF. The CDR3 DNA sequence: TGCGCCAGCAGCCAAGGGGTTAGCGGGCGTCAAGAGACCCAGTACTTC.

This rearrangement joins TRBV4-1 to TRBJ2-2, with D perhaps TRBD2 (6 bases). CDR1 is MGHRA, CDR2 YSYEKL, per germline. The CDR3 spans 14 residues. Between the trimmed V and J ends, which lost 3 bases and 6 bases, there was a span of 11 bases. This chain's CDR3 is CASSHALASGELFF. The DNA of the CDR3 is TGCGCCAGCAGCCACGCTCTAGCGTCCGGGGAGCTGTTTTTT.

In the case of this clone: This likely stems from a read error, as it lies one base from a far larger clone. Other DNA sequences in the same sample also yield this CDR3. V and J are TRBV5-1 and TRBJ2-3, with D maybe TRBD1 (5 bases). This CDR3 is built from 13 residues. Per germline, CDR1 SGHRS and CDR2 YFSETQ. The CDR3 DNA reads TGTGCCAGCAGCTTCTGGGGCAGGGATACGCAGTATTTT. It specifies CASSFWGRDTQYF.

This chain connects TRBV5-4 to TRBJ2-7; D ambiguous. V lost 0 bases and J lost 6, with 16 bases in between. The CDR3 runs to 15 residues. Germline V lookup: CDR1 SGHNT, CDR2 YYREEE (reference sequence). The CDR3 nucleotides read TGTGCCAGCAGCTTGGAGGTGAAGGGCTTGGCCGAGCAGTACTTC. This sequence encodes CASSLEVKGLAEQYF.

The chain links TRBV10-3 to TRBJ2-7; possibly TRBD1 or TRBD2 for D (5 bases each). Trimming removed 11 bases at V and 2 bases at J, with 10 bases between. The germline gives CDR1 ENHRY, CDR2 SYGVKD. This CDR3 is 11 amino acids long. Here the CDR3 reads CASMGAYEQYF. The CDR3 DNA reads as TGTGCCTCCATGGGGGCCTACGAGCAGTACTTC.

Notes on this clone: A far larger clone is one nucleotide away, so this likely arose from a read error. Other DNA sequences within the sample encode an identical CDR3. The chain joins TRBV30 to TRBJ1-2; no reliable D call. V lost 0 bases and J 5 bases, leaving 10 bases between the germline ends. In germline, CDR1 is GTSNPN, CDR2 SVGIG (reference sequence). The CDR3 spans 13 residues. The CDR3 coding sequence is TGTGCCTGGAGTGTTCACAGAACATATGGCTACACCTTC. Amino acids: CAWSVHRTYGYTF.

This chain connects TRBV11-1 to TRBJ2-7, with D maybe TRBD1 (5 bases). V was trimmed by 1 base and J by 0 bases, leaving 10 bases between them. Germline V CDR1 and CDR2: SGHAT, FQDESV (reference sequence). This CDR3 region has 15 residues. This CDR3 is CASSLGRAFSYEQYF. The CDR3 nucleotides are TGTGCCAGCAGCTTAGGCAGGGCCTTCTCCTACGAGCAGTACTTC.

J is TRBJ2-5 and V is TRBV15; D unclear. CDR3 length equals 12 residues. Germline loops: CDR1 LNHNV, CDR2 YYDKDF (reference sequence). Trimming removed 2 bases from V and 5 bases from J, with 6 bases in between. The CDR3 coding sequence is TGTGCCACCAGCAGACACGGGGAGACCCAGTACTTC. It translates to CATSRHGETQYF.

This chain uses TRBV6-1 with TRBJ2-7; D is perhaps TRBD1 (6 bases). The V end lost 7 bases, the J end lost 3 bases, and 13 bases lay between the germline ends. The CDR3 spans 13 residues. From germline, CDR1 is MNHNS and CDR2 SASEGT. The CDR3 sequence is CASTLGHLYEQYF. CDR3 nucleotides: TGTGCCAGCACACTGGGACACCTCTACGAGCAGTACTTC.

The chain is built from TRBV2 and TRBJ2-7, with TRBD2 as a possible D gene (5 bases). The germline V and J ends were trimmed by 6 bases and 7 bases, with 13 bases remaining between them. The CDR3 runs to 12 residues. The V gene's germline CDR1 is SNHLY and CDR2 FYNNEI. In nucleotides, the CDR3 is TGTGCCAGCAGGGAGACCCCGGGGGAGCAGTACTTC. It translates to CASRETPGEQYF.

Worth noting for this clone: The likely explanation is a read error, given a far larger clone one base away. The identical CDR3 is also encoded by other nucleotide sequences in the sample. The J gene is TRBJ2-1, the V gene TRBV29-1; TRBD1 is a possible D gene (6 bases). The CDR3 consists of 11 residues. CDR1 is SQVTM, CDR2 ANQGSEA, per germline. CDR3: CSVESGHEQFF. The DNA for the CDR3 is TGCAGCGTTGAATCGGGACATGAGCAATTCTTC.

This chain links TRBV28 with TRBJ2-1, with D maybe TRBD1 (6 bases). With 2 bases removed from V and 16 bases from J, the gap between germline ends came to 18 bases. This CDR3 spans 13 amino acids. Germline CDR1 is MDHEN and CDR2 is SYDVKM. In nucleotides, the CDR3 is TGTGCCAGCAGTTTACCACAGGGTCGAGGAGAATTCTTC. It codes for CASSLPQGRGEFF.